This TCR beta chain is from a study of early T cells in non-severe SARS-CoV-2 infection. After removal of 5 bases from V and 1 base from J, the junction contained 4 bases not matched to a gene. Per germline, CDR1 SGHNT and CDR2 YENEEA. The CDR3 has 16 residues. In its sample, this clonotype was seen a few times. TCRdb re-analysed the 5' RACE reads in MiXCR, keeping a single row per CDR3 protein. The sample has tens of thousands of distinct CDR3 sequences, 12% to 15% seen once. Sample: whole blood. The rearrangement uses TRBV11-3 and TRBJ2-3, with 12 positions matching TRBD2. This TCR was recovered from an adult who was a healthcare worker with PCR-confirmed SARS-CoV-2 infection or an uninfected control (not recorded which). The CDR3 sequence: CASSPRTSGGTDTQYF. The CDR3 DNA reads as TGTGCCAGCAGCCCCCGGACTAGCGGGGGCACAGATACGCAGTATTTT.